Presented here are 25 T cell receptor beta chains from one specimen sequenced in a study of blood T cell repertoires in COVID-19. Profiling relied on immunoSEQ multiplex PCR, and the TCRdb table lists in-frame clones only, not all of them. Among almost 90,000 clones listed, approximately 88% were seen once. The material sequenced was peripheral blood. These receptors were obtained from a man at least 80 years old with acute or convalescent COVID-19.

CDR3 sequence: CASSILQDNYGYTF. The CDR3, as DNA: TGTGCCAGCTCAATTCTCCAGGATAACTATGGCTACACCTTC. The V gene is TRBV18, the J gene TRBJ1-2; D gene ambiguous. CDR1 is KGHSH, CDR2 LQKENI, per germline. The CDR3 spans 14 residues. V was pared by 5 bases and J by 1 base, with 11 bases between. The variable domain in full, with the rest retrieved from reference TRBV18 and TRBJ1-2, is NAGVMQNPRHLVRRRGQEARLRCSPMKGHSHVYWYRQLPEEGLKFMVYLQKENIIDESGMPKERFSAEFPKEGPSILRIQQVVRGDSAAYFCASSILQDNYGYTFGSGTRLTVV.

The rearrangement uses TRBV7-2 and TRBJ1-6, with D possibly TRBD1 on 6 matching bases. This CDR3 comprises 18 residues. Germline V CDR1 and CDR2: SGHTA, FQGNSA. V was pared by 5 bases and J by 0 bases, with 17 bases between. CDR3 region: CASSKKDSKYSYNSPLHF. As DNA, the CDR3 is TGTGCCAGCAGCAAAAAGGACAGTAAATACTCCTATAATTCACCCCTCCACTTT. Together with reference TRBV7-2 and TRBJ1-6, the CDR3 gives the full variable domain: GAGVSQSPSNKVTEKGKDVELRCDPISGHTALYWYRQSLGQGLEFLIYFQGNSAPDKSGLPSDRFSAERTGGSVSTLTIQRTQQEDSAVYLCASSKKDSKYSYNSPLHFGNGTRLTVT.

The genes are TRBV6-5 and TRBJ2-1; 7 bases agree with TRBD2. The CDR3 is made up of 15 amino acids. The V gene end was trimmed by 8 bases and the J gene end by 0 bases; junction bases not matched to a gene: 7. Germline V gene sequence: CDR1 MNHEY, CDR2 SVGAGI. In DNA, the CDR3 is TGTGCCAGCGGGTTTGCGGGGGACTCCTACAATGAGCAGTTCTTC. This encodes CASGFAGDSYNEQFF.

The chain is built from TRBV5-1 and TRBJ2-3, with 11 nucleotides matching TRBD2. The germline CDR1 and CDR2 sequences are SGHRS and YFSETQ. This CDR3 is 15 amino acids long. V was pared by 2 bases and J by 4 bases, with 3 bases of the junction left unmatched. The CDR3 coding sequence is TGCGCCAGCAGCTTCACACTAGCGGGGGCAGATACGCAGTATTTT. Encoded protein: CASSFTLAGADTQYF.

The rearrangement joins TRBV10-1 to TRBJ2-2; 11 nucleotides align to TRBD1. The junction had 4 bases not matched to a gene; V was cut back by 6 bases and J by 7 bases. The CDR3 loop spans 14 amino acids. In germline, CDR1 is WNHNN, CDR2 SYGVQD (reference sequence). The CDR3 sequence: CASSGTGGIGELFF. CDR3 coding DNA: TGCGCCAGCAGCGGGACAGGGGGTATCGGGGAGCTGTTTTTT.

The chain recombines TRBV5-1 with TRBJ1-1; D is undetermined. This CDR3 has 13 residues. Trimming shortened V by 1 base and J by 3 bases, and 7 bases separated the two germline ends. CDR1 SGHRS and CDR2 YFSETQ come from the germline V gene. DNA for the CDR3: TGCGCCAGCAGCTTGCAAGACTACACTGAAGCTTTCTTT. Translated: CASSLQDYTEAFF.

This chain connects TRBV24-1 to TRBJ2-1; TRBD2 matches 12 bases. The CDR3 is 17 amino acids. The V and J ends lost 4 bases and 7 bases, in that order; junction bases with no gene match: 10. Germline assignment: CDR1 KGHDR and CDR2 SFDVKD. The chain's CDR3 is CATSDRTTSGGRNEQFF. The CDR3 DNA is TGTGCCACCAGTGACAGGACCACTAGCGGGGGGCGGAATGAGCAGTTCTTC.

This clone was picked up one time. This chain connects TRBV7-6 to TRBJ2-1; D unclear. With 0 bases removed from V and 9 bases from J, the gap between germline ends came to 18 bases. The CDR3 is 16 amino acids. From germline, CDR1 is SGHVS and CDR2 FNYEAQ. This CDR3 reads CASSLASFYRSGEQFF. The DNA for the CDR3 is TGTGCCAGCAGCTTAGCCTCCTTCTACCGATCGGGTGAGCAGTTCTTC. The entire variable domain, with the rest obtained from reference TRBV7-6 and TRBJ2-1, is as follows: GAGVSQSPRYKVTKRGQDVALRCDPISGHVSLYWYRQALGQGPEFLTYFNYEAQQDKSGLPNDRFSAERPEGSISTLTIQRTEQRDSAMYRCASSLASFYRSGEQFFGPGTRLTVL.

Points on this clone: The sample carries other DNA sequences with the same CDR3. This chain connects TRBV18 to TRBJ1-2; TRBD1 is a possible D gene (6 bases). The CDR3 loop spans 13 amino acids. CDR1 is KGHSH and CDR2 is LQKENI in the germline V gene. V shed 2 bases and J shed 2 bases, with 6 bases lying between them. DNA of the CDR3: TGTGCCAGCTCACCAGACAGGAACTATGGCTACACCTTC. Its protein product is CASSPDRNYGYTF.

This clone was found once. The chain has TRBV5-4 and TRBJ2-7, with TRBD2 identical over 8 bases. Germline V gene lookup returns CDR1 SGHNT and CDR2 YYREEE (reference sequence). V gave up 0 bases and J gave up 5 bases; unmatched junction bases: 4. This CDR3 spans 14 amino acids. The CDR3 region is CASSLELAANEQYF. Here the CDR3 DNA reads TGTGCCAGCAGCTTGGAACTAGCGGCGAACGAGCAGTACTTC.

The V gene is TRBV29-1, the J gene TRBJ2-5; TRBD2 matches 10 bases. The CDR3 totals 14 residues. V lost 5 bases to trimming and J lost 5 bases; unmatched junction nucleotides: 8. Germline loops: CDR1 SQVTM, CDR2 ANQGSEA. As DNA, the CDR3 is TGCAGCGTTTCCGGGACTAGCGTTGGGGAGACCCAGTACTTC. Translation: CSVSGTSVGETQYF.

This sequence joins TRBV7-8 and TRBJ2-6, with D possibly being TRBD2 (5 bases). Germline lookup yields CDR1 SGHVS and CDR2 FQNEAQ. The V end was cut by 5 bases, the J end by 0 bases, with 14 bases between. There are 17 residues in the CDR3. CDR3 nucleotides: TGTGCCAGCAGCCCGGGGATCGGGAACTCTGGGGCCAACGTCCTGACTTTC. It specifies CASSPGIGNSGANVLTF.

Only one count was recorded for this clone. This chain links TRBV11-2 with TRBJ2-1; 12 positions agree with TRBD2. With V trimmed by 1 base and J by 6 bases, 4 bases remained unmatched. Germline CDR1 and CDR2: SGHAT and FQNNGV. This CDR3 has 16 residues. CDR3: CASSLGGTSGSNEQFF. Written as DNA, the CDR3 is TGTGCCAGCAGCTTAGGTGGGACTAGCGGGTCCAATGAGCAGTTCTTC.

This clone has only one observation. The chain couples TRBV6-4 to TRBJ2-1; 10 nucleotides line up with TRBD2. Germline V lookup: CDR1 MRHNA, CDR2 SNTAGT. The junction had 13 bases not matched to a gene; V was cut back by 5 bases and J by 9 bases. CDR3 length: 16 amino acids. CDR3 nucleotide sequence: TGTGCCAGCAGTCCCGGGACTAGCGCCTCCCGGAGTGAGCAGTTCTTC. It translates to CASSPGTSASRSEQFF.

The chain uses TRBV15 and TRBJ1-2, with 7 bases fitting TRBD1. Germline assignment: CDR1 LNHNV and CDR2 YYDKDF (reference sequence). The CDR3 extends over 12 amino acids. Trimming took 5 bases from V and 8 from J; bases not matched to a gene: 5. The CDR3: CATSHRGWGYTF. In DNA form, the CDR3 reads TGTGCCACCAGCCACAGGGGCTGGGGCTACACCTTC.

The CDR3 DNA is TGTGCCAGCAAACTAGGGACAGGGAATAGCTATGGCTACACCTTC. Translating gives CASKLGTGNSYGYTF. The rearrangement links TRBV6-4 to TRBJ1-2, with 9 bases aligning to TRBD1. CDR3 length: 15 residues. CDR1 is MRHNA, CDR2 SNTAGT, per germline. The J segment lost 4 bases and the V segment lost 7 bases, leaving 10 bases of the junction unmatched.

V usage is TRBV9 and J usage is TRBJ2-2, with D possibly being TRBD2 (5 bases). CDR1 and CDR2 (germline): SGDLS, YYNGEE. This CDR3 is built from 15 residues. V was clipped by 0 bases and J by 3 bases, with 9 bases between them. CDR3 residues: CASSVGGRDTGELFF. The CDR3 coding sequence is TGTGCCAGCAGCGTAGGAGGGCGAGACACCGGGGAGCTGTTTTTT.

The chain carries TRBV7-2 and TRBJ1-3, with D possibly being TRBD1 (6 bases). The CDR3 has 15 residues. The germline CDR1 and CDR2 sequences are SGHTA and FQGNSA. Trimming cost V 8 bases and J 4 bases, with 18 bases left between them. The CDR3 sequence is CASSTGGLYGNTIYF. The CDR3, as DNA: TGTGCCAGCTCGACGGGGGGCCTGTACGGAAACACCATATATTTT. The whole variable domain, remainder taken from reference TRBV7-2 and TRBJ1-3, is GAGVSQSPSNKVTEKGKDVELRCDPISGHTALYWYRQSLGQGLEFLIYFQGNSAPDKSGLPSDRFSAERTGGSVSTLTIQRTQQEDSAVYLCASSTGGLYGNTIYFGEGSWLTVV.

The chain is built from TRBV19 and TRBJ2-3; 13 bases agree with TRBD2. V was pared by 8 bases and J by 4 bases, with 3 bases of the junction left unmatched. This CDR3 is built from 14 residues. The germline V gene has CDR1 LNHDA and CDR2 SQIVND (reference sequence). CDR3 loop: CASGGLAGADTQYF. The CDR3 DNA is TGTGCCAGTGGTGGACTAGCGGGAGCAGATACGCAGTATTTT.

The J gene is TRBJ1-2, the V gene TRBV27; D gene uncertain. This CDR3 contains 14 residues. Trimming took 5 bases from V and 4 from J, leaving 14 bases between them. Germline CDR1 reads MNHEY; CDR2 reads SMNVEV (reference sequence). The CDR3 is CASSENRGIYGYTF. The CDR3 bases are TGTGCCAGCAGTGAAAACCGAGGAATCTATGGCTACACCTTC.

This clone was detected only once. The chain couples TRBV20-1 to TRBJ1-1; 8 bases are shared with TRBD1. The CDR3 runs to 11 residues. The V segment lost 6 bases and the J segment 5 bases; nucleotides outside the gene matches: 2. Germline CDR1 and CDR2: DFQATT and SNEGSKA (reference sequence). CDR3 sequence reads: CSATGGTEAFF. CDR3 nucleotides: TGCAGTGCAACAGGGGGAACTGAAGCTTTCTTT.

The rearrangement links TRBV15 to TRBJ1-5; a possible D gene is TRBD1 (5 bases). CDR1 LNHNV and CDR2 YYDKDF come from the germline V gene (reference sequence). The CDR3 length is 17 residues. V was trimmed by 1 base and J by 1 base, leaving 14 bases between them. This chain's CDR3 is CATSRGPQGGSNQPQHF. In DNA, the CDR3 is TGTGCCACCAGCAGAGGGCCTCAGGGTGGGAGCAATCAGCCCCAGCATTTT. Variable domain in full (rest from reference TRBV15 and TRBJ1-5): DAMVIQNPRYQVTQFGKPVTLSCSQTLNHNVMYWYQQKSSQAPKLLFHYYDKDFNNEADTPDNFQSRRPNTSFCFLDIRSPGLGDTAMYLCATSRGPQGGSNQPQHFGDGTRLSIL.

This chain joins TRBV19 and TRBJ1-3, with D unclear. There are 15 residues in the CDR3. Trimming left V 1 base short and J 2 bases short, with 9 bases between. Germline CDR1 reads LNHDA; CDR2 reads SQIVND (reference sequence). Written as DNA, the CDR3 is TGTGCCAGTAGTATAGGGGCAGCCGCTGGAAACACCATATATTTT. This encodes CASSIGAAAGNTIYF.

This clone came up once. This chain links TRBV6-5 with TRBJ1-5; 7 bases map to TRBD1. CDR1 and CDR2 from the germline V gene are MNHEY and SVGAGI. The CDR3 extends over 13 amino acids. V shed 7 bases and J 6 bases; nucleotides not matched to a gene: 6. The CDR3 spells CASTPTGTQPQHF. In DNA, the CDR3 is TGTGCCAGCACCCCGACAGGGACTCAGCCCCAGCATTTT.

The gene calls are TRBV10-3 and TRBJ2-7, with a weak D call TRBD2 (7 bases). CDR3 length equals 15 residues. V lost 7 bases to trimming and J lost 2 bases, with 18 bases between them. Germline assignment: CDR1 ENHRY and CDR2 SYGVKD. CDR3 sequence: CAITEGGAPTYEQYF. For the CDR3, the DNA is TGTGCCATCACCGAAGGGGGGGCCCCAACCTACGAGCAGTACTTC.